Sequencing of this T cell receptor (beta chain) was carried out in a study of blood T cell repertoires in COVID-19. About the study: Acute-phase and convalescent COVID-19 samples originated in the United States, Italy and Spain. Nucleic acid was either cDNA or gDNA, and it came from T cells, B-cell-depleted T cells, or PBMCs.

This clone showed up just once. Original processing methods: Reference gene primer amplification gave estimated nucleated cell counts. Libraries were prepared by immunoSEQ multiplex PCR; TCRdb keeps only in-frame clonotypes and omits some of them. From that table come the V and J calls and clone size; the DNA was used to work out D and trimming. The sample lists 85,000 to 130,000 clones, 90% to 95% seen once, with 5% to 6.5% in the top ten. This clonotype was obtained from a human donor in a cohort sampled during active COVID-19. The sequencing input was peripheral blood.

The CDR3 nucleotides read TGTGCCAGCAGCCCCTCCGGACAGATGAACACTGAAGCTTTCTTT. This gives the protein CASSPSGQMNTEAFF. The rearrangement links TRBV7-8 to TRBJ1-1, with a tentative D call TRBD1 (6 bases). The germline gives CDR1 SGHVS, CDR2 FQNEAQ. This CDR3 comprises 15 residues. V shed 5 bases and J shed 0 bases, with 13 bases lying between them.